The clone carrying this T cell receptor beta chain was counted many times. Libraries of TCR beta came from iRepertoire HTBI primers plus Arm-PCR of CDR3 regions. TCRdb processed the multiplex PCR reads anew with MiXCR; each CDR3 protein has one entry. The table shows about 430,000 distinct CDR3 sequences, with over 14% occurring only once. These data belong to a study of regulatory T cells in long-lasting Graves disease. Time point in this sample: newly diagnosed GD, antithyroid drugs for less than 3 months. From RNA extracted from PBMCs, the TCR library was made. Germline-derived CDR1 and CDR2 are MDHEN and SYDVKM. Trimming shortened V by 3 bases and J by 0 bases, and 12 bases separated the two germline ends. The CDR3 covers 16 residues. The data also belong to a second study, concerning T cells in Graves' hyperthyroidism and ophthalmopathy. That investigation notes: The majority of expanded thyroid clonotypes above 0.001 also appeared in blood.

The TCR was taken from a woman in her 40s with Graves disease. The sample in question was peripheral blood mononuclear cells (PBMCs), obtained at new diagnosis, from a patient treated with antithyroid drugs. This chain joins TRBV28 and TRBJ2-1, with unresolved D. CDR3 sequence reads: CASSFPPTSSYNEQFF. DNA of the CDR3: TGTGCCAGCAGTTTCCCCCCGACGAGCTCCTACAATGAGCAGTTCTTC.